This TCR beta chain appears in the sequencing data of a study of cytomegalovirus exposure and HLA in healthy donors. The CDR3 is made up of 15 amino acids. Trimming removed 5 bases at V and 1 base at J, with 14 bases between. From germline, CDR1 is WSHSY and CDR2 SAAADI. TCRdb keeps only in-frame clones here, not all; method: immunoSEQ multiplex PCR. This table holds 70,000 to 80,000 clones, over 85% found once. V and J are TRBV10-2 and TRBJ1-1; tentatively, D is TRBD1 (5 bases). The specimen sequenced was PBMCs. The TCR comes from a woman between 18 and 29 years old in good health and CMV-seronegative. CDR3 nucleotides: TGCGCCAGCAGTACAGGAACTCTGGGGAACACTGAAGCTTTCTTT. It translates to CASSTGTLGNTEAFF.